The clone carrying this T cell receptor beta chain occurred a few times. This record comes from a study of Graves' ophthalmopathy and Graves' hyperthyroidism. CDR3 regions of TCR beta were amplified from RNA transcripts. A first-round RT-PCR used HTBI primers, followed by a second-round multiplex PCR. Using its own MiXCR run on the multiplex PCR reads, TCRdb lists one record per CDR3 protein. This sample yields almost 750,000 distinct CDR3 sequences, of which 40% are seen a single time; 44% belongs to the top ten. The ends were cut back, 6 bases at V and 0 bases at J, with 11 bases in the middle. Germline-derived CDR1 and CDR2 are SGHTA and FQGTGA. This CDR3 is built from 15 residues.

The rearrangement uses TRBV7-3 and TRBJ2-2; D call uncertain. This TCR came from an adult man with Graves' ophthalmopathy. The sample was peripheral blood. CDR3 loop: CASRLTPSNTGELFF. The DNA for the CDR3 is TGTGCCAGCAGATTGACACCCTCGAACACCGGGGAGCTGTTTTTT.